This T cell receptor (beta chain) was captured by sequencing in a study of shared clonotypes between healthy human individuals. Broader study findings: Limitation of the genetic and exposure-history diversity represented came from the few donors. Estimated richness was generally greater in naive than memory subsets.

All donors were healthy HIV-negative adults lacking recent acute infections or vaccinations. The input for sorted-subset replicate PCRs was approximately 190 ng DNA, about 30,000 T cell genomes. Clones were sequenced by immunoSEQ multiplex PCR, and TCRdb holds only the in-frame ones, with some missing. Here the sample spans around 2.5 million clones, 80% to 95% being singletons. Regarding this clone: No antigen is known for it.

The CDR3 consists of 15 residues. The V and J ends lost 0 bases and 4 bases respectively, with 11 bases between them. Germline V gives CDR1 SEHNR, CDR2 FQNEAQ (reference sequence). The source material was naive CD4+ T cells from PBMCs. The subset here: CD45RA+ positively selected. The TCR originated in a man between 18 and 29 years old in good health. Some clones in this sample may be carry-over from other donors' samples. The V gene is TRBV7-9, the J gene TRBJ2-3; possible D gene TRBD2, 6 bases. CDR3 sequence reads: CASSLAGGNADTQYF. For the CDR3, the DNA is TGTGCCAGCAGCTTAGCGGGAGGAAACGCAGATACGCAGTATTTT. The entire variable domain, with the rest obtained from reference TRBV7-9 and TRBJ2-3, is as follows: DTGVSQNPRHKITKRGQNVTFRCDPISEHNRLYWYRQTLGQGPEFLTYFQNEAQLEKSRLLSDRFSAERPKGSFSTLEIQRTEQGDSAMYLCASSLAGGNADTQYFGPGTRLTVL.